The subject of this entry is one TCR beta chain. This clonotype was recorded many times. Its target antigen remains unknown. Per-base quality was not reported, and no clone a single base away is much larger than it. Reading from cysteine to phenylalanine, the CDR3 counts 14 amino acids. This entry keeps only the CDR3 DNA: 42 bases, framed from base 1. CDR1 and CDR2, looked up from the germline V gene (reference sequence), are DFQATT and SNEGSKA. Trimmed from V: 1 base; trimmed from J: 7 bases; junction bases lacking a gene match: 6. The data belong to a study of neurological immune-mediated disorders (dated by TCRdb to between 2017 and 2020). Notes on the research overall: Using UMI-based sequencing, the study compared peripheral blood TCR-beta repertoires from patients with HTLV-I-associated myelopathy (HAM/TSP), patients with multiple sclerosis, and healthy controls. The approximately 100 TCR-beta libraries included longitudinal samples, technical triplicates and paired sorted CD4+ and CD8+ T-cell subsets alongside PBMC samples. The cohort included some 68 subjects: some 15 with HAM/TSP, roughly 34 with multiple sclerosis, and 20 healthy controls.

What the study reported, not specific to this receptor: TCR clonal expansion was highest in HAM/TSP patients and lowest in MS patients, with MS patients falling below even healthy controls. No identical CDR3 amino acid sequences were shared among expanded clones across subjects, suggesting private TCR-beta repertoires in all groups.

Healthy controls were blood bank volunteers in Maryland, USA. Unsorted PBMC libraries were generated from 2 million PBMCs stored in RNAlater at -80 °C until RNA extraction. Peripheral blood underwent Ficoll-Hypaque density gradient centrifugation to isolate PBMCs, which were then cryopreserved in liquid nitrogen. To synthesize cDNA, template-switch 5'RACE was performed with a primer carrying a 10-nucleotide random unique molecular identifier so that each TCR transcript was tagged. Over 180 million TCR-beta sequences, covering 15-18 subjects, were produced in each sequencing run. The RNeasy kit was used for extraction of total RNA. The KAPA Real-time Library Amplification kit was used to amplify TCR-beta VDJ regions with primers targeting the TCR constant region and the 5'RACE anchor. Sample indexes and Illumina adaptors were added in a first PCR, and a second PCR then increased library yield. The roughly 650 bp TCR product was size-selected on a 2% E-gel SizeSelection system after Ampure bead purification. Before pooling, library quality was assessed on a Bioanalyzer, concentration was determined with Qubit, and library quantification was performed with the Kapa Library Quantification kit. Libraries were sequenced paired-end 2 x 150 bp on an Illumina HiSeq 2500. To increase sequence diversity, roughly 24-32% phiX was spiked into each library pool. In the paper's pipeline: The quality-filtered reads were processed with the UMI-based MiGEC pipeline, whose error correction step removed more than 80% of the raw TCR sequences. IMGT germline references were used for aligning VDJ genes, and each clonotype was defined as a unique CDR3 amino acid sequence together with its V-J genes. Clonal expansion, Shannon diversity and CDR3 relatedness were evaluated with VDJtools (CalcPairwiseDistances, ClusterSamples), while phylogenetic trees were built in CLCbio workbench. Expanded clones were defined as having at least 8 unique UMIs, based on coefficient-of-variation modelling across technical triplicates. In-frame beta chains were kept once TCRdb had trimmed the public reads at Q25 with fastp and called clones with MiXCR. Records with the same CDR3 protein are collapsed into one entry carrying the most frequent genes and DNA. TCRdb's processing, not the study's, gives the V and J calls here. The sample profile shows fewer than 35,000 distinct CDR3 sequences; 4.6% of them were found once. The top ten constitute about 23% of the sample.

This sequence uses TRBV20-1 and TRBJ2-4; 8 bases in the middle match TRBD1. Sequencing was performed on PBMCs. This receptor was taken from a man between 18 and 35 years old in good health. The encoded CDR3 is CSARGGQGRNIQYF. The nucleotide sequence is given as TGCAGTGCTAGAGGAGGACAGGGACGGAACATTCAGTACTTC.